Following are 10 T cell receptor beta chains from one sample sequenced in a study of OX40 agonist ivuxolimab in advanced cancers. Only in-frame clones appear in the TCRdb table, and some are missing; sequencing was by immunoSEQ multiplex PCR. The data contain tens of thousands of clones, more than 75% of them seen just once; the ten biggest clones take up under 0.35%. The input for sequencing was CD4+ or CD8+ T cells sorted from blood, taken in a trial of the OX40 agonist ivuxolimab. The receptors were gathered from an adult with an advanced solid tumor such as melanoma, head and neck, liver or kidney cancer.

This rearrangement joins TRBV6-5 to TRBJ2-1; 8 bases are a match to TRBD2. Looked up from germline, CDR1 is MNHEY and CDR2 is SVGAGI. J gave up 7 bases and V 2 bases, and 10 bases lay outside the gene matches. This CDR3 comprises 16 residues. The CDR3 DNA follows: TGTGCCAGCAGTTACGGTGTGGCGGGAGGAAGAAATGAGCAGTTCTTC. Translated: CASSYGVAGGRNEQFF.

The chain is built from TRBV10-3 and TRBJ2-1; the match to TRBD2 covers 7 bases. The junction had 6 bases not matched to a gene; V was cut back by 2 bases and J by 5 bases. Germline V gene lookup returns CDR1 ENHRY and CDR2 SYGVKD. CDR3 length: 15 residues. CDR3 nucleotide sequence: TGTGCCATCAGTGAGGCTCAGGGAGGGGACAATGAGCAGTTCTTC. It codes for CAISEAQGGDNEQFF.

The chain has TRBV5-4 and TRBJ1-1; D remains unclear. The CDR3 runs to 14 residues. Trimming left V 0 bases short and J 1 base short, with 7 bases between. Germline CDR1 SGHNT, CDR2 YYREEE (reference sequence). In DNA form, the CDR3 reads TGTGCCAGCAGCTTGGTACAGCCGAACACTGAAGCTTTCTTT. This gives the protein CASSLVQPNTEAFF.

The CDR3 DNA follows: TGTGCCAGCCATACAGGGATCCAGCCCCAGCATTTT. It specifies CASHTGIQPQHF. V and J are TRBV6-6 and TRBJ1-5; a possible D gene is TRBD1 (6 bases). Trimming cost V 8 bases and J 7 bases, with 12 bases left between them. This CDR3 region has 12 residues. Looked up from germline, CDR1 is MNHNY and CDR2 is SVGAGI (reference sequence).

The chain joins TRBV11-2 to TRBJ2-7; 9 nucleotides align to TRBD2. CDR3 length equals 18 residues. Germline CDR1 SGHAT, CDR2 FQNNGV. After removal of 1 base from V and 4 bases from J, the junction contained 14 bases not matched to a gene. The CDR3 bases are TGTGCCAGCAGCTTAGGGGGTAGGGTAGCGGGAGTGGTTTACGAGCAGTACTTC. Amino acid sequence: CASSLGGRVAGVVYEQYF. Combining the CDR3 with reference TRBV11-2 and TRBJ2-7 gives the whole variable domain EAGVAQSPRYKIIEKRQSVAFWCNPISGHATLYWYQQILGQGPKLLIQFQNNGVVDDSQLPKDRFSAERLKGVDSTLKIQPAKLEDSAVYLCASSLGGRVAGVVYEQYFGPGTRLTVT.

The rearrangement uses TRBV4-3 and TRBJ1-2; the match to TRBD1 covers 9 bases. The trim removed 3 bases at V and 8 bases at J, leaving 13 bases unmatched. CDR1 is LGHNA and CDR2 is YSLEER in the germline V gene. The CDR3 has 16 amino acids. CDR3 in amino acids: CASSQGDRGYLGGYTF. CDR3 sequence (DNA): TGCGCCAGCAGCCAGGGTGACAGGGGGTATTTGGGCGGCTACACCTTC.

The CDR3 loop reads CASSLGAGRNAEQFF. The DNA for the CDR3 is TGTGCCAGCAGCTTGGGGGCAGGTAGGAATGCTGAGCAGTTCTTC. This chain joins TRBV5-6 and TRBJ2-1; D is unclear. V was trimmed by 0 bases and J by 9 bases, leaving 16 bases between them. This CDR3 spans 15 amino acids. Germline lookup yields CDR1 SGHDT and CDR2 YYEEEE.

V is TRBV5-5 and J is TRBJ1-6; D is possibly TRBD1 (6 bases). V lost 2 bases and J 11 bases, leaving 14 bases between the germline ends. Germline V gives CDR1 SGHKS, CDR2 YYEKEE (reference sequence). The CDR3 is 14 amino acids. The CDR3 DNA is TGTGCCAGCAGCTTAGCAGGGGTGAGGACACCCCTCCACTTT. This gives the protein CASSLAGVRTPLHF.

The chain has TRBV2 and TRBJ2-7; D gene ambiguous. Trimming stripped 8 bases from V and 0 bases from J, with 14 bases between. The germline gives CDR1 SNHLY, CDR2 FYNNEI. The CDR3 has 14 amino acids. The CDR3 spells CASEARLVSYEQYV. The CDR3 DNA reads TGTGCCAGCGAGGCTCGACTTGTCTCCTACGAGCAGTACGTC.

The chain joins TRBV28 to TRBJ1-2; D ambiguous. Per germline, CDR1 MDHEN and CDR2 SYDVKM. Between the trimmed V and J ends, which lost 2 bases and 1 base, there was a span of 8 bases. The CDR3 is 14 residues long. In DNA, the CDR3 is TGTGCCAGCAGTTTAGTTCTCCTTAACTATGGCTACACCTTC. As protein: CASSLVLLNYGYTF.